This T cell receptor beta chain was identified during a study of blood T cell repertoires in COVID-19. Original processing methods: Estimation of nucleated cell counts relied on the amplification of reference gene primers. Some clones are missing from TCRdb's copy, which holds only in-frame ones; the method was immunoSEQ multiplex PCR. V and J calls and clone size are those listed in that table; D and trimming were worked out from the DNA. The table shows some 240,000 clones, with over 70% occurring only once. The CDR3 length is 15 residues. Germline trimming cut 6 bases from V and 2 bases from J; bases unmatched to any gene: 7. Per the germline V gene, CDR1 is MNHEY and CDR2 is SMNVEV (reference sequence).

This TCR derives from a woman aged 40 to 49 who had been exposed to COVID-19. V usage is TRBV27 and J usage is TRBJ1-5; 7 nucleotides line up with TRBD1. Sample: PBMCs or T cells enriched from blood (not recorded which). CDR3 sequence: CASSNDRVRNQPQHF. As DNA, the CDR3 is TGTGCCAGCAGCAACGACAGGGTTCGCAATCAGCCCCAGCATTTT.